This record covers a single TCR beta chain. What it recognizes is unknown. The V and J ends lost 0 bases and 0 bases respectively, with 24 bases between them. Germline CDR1 is SGHDN and CDR2 is FVKESK. The CDR3 runs to 21 residues. Sequenced by immunoSEQ multiplex PCR; TCRdb stores in-frame clones only, minus some. The sample lists 100,000 or so clones; around nine tenths were seen once. These data belong to a study of T cell responses to AZD1222 COVID-19 vaccine. General study findings and limits: Breadth and depth of Spike-specific TCRs rose after two AZD1222 doses. Along spike, vaccine-associated CD4 TCRs were found throughout, with dominance at 160-218 and 743-854.

This receptor was taken from an adult in good health. The sample was peripheral blood, taken on day 0 of AZD1222 vaccination. V is TRBV14 and J is TRBJ2-1; D might be TRBD1 (5 bases). CDR3: CASSQDGLRQGQSSSYNEQFF. The DNA for the CDR3 is TGTGCCAGCAGCCAAGATGGTCTAAGGCAGGGCCAATCCAGCTCCTACAATGAGCAGTTCTTC.